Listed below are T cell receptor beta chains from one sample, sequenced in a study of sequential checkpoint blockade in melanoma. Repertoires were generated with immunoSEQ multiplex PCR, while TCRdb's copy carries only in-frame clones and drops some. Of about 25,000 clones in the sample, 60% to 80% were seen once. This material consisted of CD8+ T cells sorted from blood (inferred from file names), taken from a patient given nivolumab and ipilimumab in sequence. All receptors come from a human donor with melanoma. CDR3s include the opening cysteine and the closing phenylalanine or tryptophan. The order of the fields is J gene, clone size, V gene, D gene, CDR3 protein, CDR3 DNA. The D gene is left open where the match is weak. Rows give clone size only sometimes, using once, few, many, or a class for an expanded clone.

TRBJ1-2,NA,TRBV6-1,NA,CASSELYGYTF,TGTGCCAGCAGTGAACTGTATGGCTACACCTTC
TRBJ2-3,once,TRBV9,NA,CASSTPQSDTQYF,TGTGCCAGCAGCACCCCCCAGTCAGATACGCAGTATTTT
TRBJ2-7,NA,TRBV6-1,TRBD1,CASSEGDRVEQYF,TGTGCCAGCAGTGAAGGGGACAGGGTCGAGCAGTACTTC
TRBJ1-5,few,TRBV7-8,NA,CASSLGGDRRYQPQHF,TGTGCCAGCAGCCTGGGGGGTGACAGACGCTATCAGCCCCAGCATTTT
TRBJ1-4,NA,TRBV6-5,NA,CASSYSRGGTNEKLFF,TGTGCCAGCAGTTACTCGAGGGGGGGAACTAATGAAAAACTGTTTTTT
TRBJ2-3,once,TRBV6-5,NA,CASRPNTGSDTQYF,TGTGCCAGCAGACCCAACACCGGGTCAGATACGCAGTATTTT
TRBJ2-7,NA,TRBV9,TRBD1,CASSGQGDEQYF,TGTGCCAGCAGCGGTCAGGGGGACGAGCAGTACTTC
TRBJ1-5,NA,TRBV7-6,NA,CASSLGQNNQPQHF,TGTGCCAGCAGCTTAGGGCAGAACAATCAGCCCCAGCATTTT
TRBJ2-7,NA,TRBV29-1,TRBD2,CSVVPLAGYEQYF,TGCAGCGTTGTTCCCCTAGCGGGCTACGAGCAGTACTTC
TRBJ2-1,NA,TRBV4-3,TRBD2,CASSQEETSGSYNEQFF,TGCGCCAGCAGCCAAGAAGAGACTAGCGGCTCTTACAATGAGCAGTTCTTC
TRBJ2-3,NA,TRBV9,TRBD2,CASSLGLAGRTDTQYF,TGTGCCAGCAGCCTCGGACTAGCGGGCCGCACAGATACGCAGTATTTT
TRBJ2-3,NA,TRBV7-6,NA,CASSPNEGSTDTQYF,TGTGCCAGCAGCCCGAACGAGGGTAGCACAGATACGCAGTATTTT
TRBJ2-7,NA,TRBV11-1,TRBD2,CASSLRGASGRDEQYF,TGTGCCAGCAGCTTACGTGGTGCGAGCGGGAGGGACGAGCAGTACTTC
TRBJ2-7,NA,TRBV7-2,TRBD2,CASSFGGAYEQYF,TGTGCCAGCAGCTTCGGGGGGGCATACGAGCAGTACTTC